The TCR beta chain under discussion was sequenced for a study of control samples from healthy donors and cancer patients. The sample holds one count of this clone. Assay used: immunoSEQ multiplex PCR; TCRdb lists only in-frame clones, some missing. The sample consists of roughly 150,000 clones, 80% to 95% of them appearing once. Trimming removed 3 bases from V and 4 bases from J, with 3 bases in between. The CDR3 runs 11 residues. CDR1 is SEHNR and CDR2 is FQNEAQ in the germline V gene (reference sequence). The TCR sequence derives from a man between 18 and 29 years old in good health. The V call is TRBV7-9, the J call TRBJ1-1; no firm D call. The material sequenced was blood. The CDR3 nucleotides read TGTGCCAGCAGCTTTGGCACTGAAGCTTTCTTT. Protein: CASSFGTEAFF.